Listed here are 8 T cell receptor beta chains from one sample, sequenced in a study of blood T cell repertoires in COVID-19. Here immunoSEQ multiplex PCR was the method, and the copy in TCRdb shows in-frame clones only, minus some. The data show fewer than 400,000 clones, with about four fifths seen just once and 3% held by the top ten. The material sequenced was peripheral blood. Receptors originate from a man aged 25 to 40 with active or convalescent COVID-19.

V gene TRBV30 combines with J gene TRBJ2-1; 10 bases align to TRBD1. Germline lookup yields CDR1 GTSNPN and CDR2 SVGIG (reference sequence). This CDR3 has 15 residues. V was pared by 1 base and J by 8 bases, with 8 bases of the junction left unmatched. DNA of the CDR3: TGTGCCTGGAGTGACCGGGACAGGGGTTTCGATGAGCAGTTCTTC. Protein product: CAWSDRDRGFDEQFF.

V is TRBV30 and J is TRBJ1-2; the D is unclear. In germline, CDR1 is GTSNPN, CDR2 SVGIG (reference sequence). The V and J ends lost 2 bases and 3 bases respectively, with 13 bases between them. The CDR3 extends over 14 amino acids. DNA of the CDR3: TGTGCCTGGAGTCGAGGATTTTTAGACTATGGCTACACCTTC. It specifies CAWSRGFLDYGYTF.

This clone was seen a few times. The chain recombines TRBV5-3 with TRBJ2-1; D ambiguous. TRBV5-3 is marked as an open reading frame, function uncertain. V lost 7 bases to trimming and J lost 0 bases, with 17 bases between them. CDR3 length equals 16 residues. CDR3 region: CARAVTDGYSYNEQFF. The CDR3 nucleotides read TGTGCCAGAGCCGTGACTGACGGCTACTCCTACAATGAGCAGTTCTTC.

This rearrangement joins TRBV13 to TRBJ2-1, with 7 bases aligning to TRBD2. The CDR3 totals 16 residues. Germline CDR1 and CDR2: PRHDT and FYEKMQ (reference sequence). With V trimmed by 5 bases and J by 0 bases, 7 bases remained unmatched. DNA for the CDR3: TGTGCCAGCAGCCACCGACTAGCTAGCTCCTACAATGAGCAGTTCTTC. Its protein is CASSHRLASSYNEQFF.

V and J are TRBV12-3 or TRBV12-4 and TRBJ1-1; D call uncertain. The CDR3 covers 13 residues. The V and J ends lost 1 base and 3 bases respectively, with 6 bases between them. The CDR3 loop reads CASSLVGDTEAFF. The CDR3 bases are TGTGCCAGCAGTTTAGTAGGAGACACTGAAGCTTTCTTT.

This chain connects TRBV11-3 to TRBJ2-1, with 8 bases that match TRBD1. V lost 6 bases and J lost 2; bases outside the gene matches: 9. This CDR3 is 16 amino acids long. Germline CDR1 and CDR2: SGHNT and YENEEA. DNA for the CDR3: TGTGCCAGCAGTCAAGAGCCGGGACAGGCCTACAATGAGCAGTTCTTC. This translates into CASSQEPGQAYNEQFF.

V is TRBV5-6 and J is TRBJ2-3; D possibly corresponds to TRBD2 (6 bases). CDR1 SGHDT and CDR2 YYEEEE come from the germline V gene. The germline V and J ends were trimmed by 3 bases and 4 bases, with 18 bases remaining between them. The CDR3 contains 16 residues. The CDR3 nucleotides read TGTGCCAGCAGCTGGGGGGACCCTAATGGGGCAGATACGCAGTATTTT. The encoded protein is CASSWGDPNGADTQYF.

This chain uses TRBV30 with TRBJ1-1, with D hard to call. Trimming took 0 bases from V and 3 from J, leaving 14 bases between them. CDR3 length equals 15 residues. The germline gives CDR1 GTSNPN, CDR2 SVGIG (reference sequence). CDR3 in amino acids: CAWSVVGRPYTEAFF. The CDR3 DNA reads as TGTGCCTGGAGTGTAGTTGGGAGGCCCTACACTGAAGCTTTCTTT.